This T cell receptor (beta chain) comes out of a study of identical twins. The trim removed 2 bases at V and 0 bases at J, leaving 2 bases unmatched. This CDR3 has 16 residues. The germline V gene encodes CDR1 SGHAT and CDR2 FQDESV (reference sequence). One entry per CDR3 protein, called by TCRdb with MiXCR from the 5' RACE reads. The sample includes some 1,700,000 distinct CDR3 sequences, around 29% seen only once; the top ten take around 0.3%. What was sequenced was cord blood. The rearrangement uses TRBV11-1 and TRBJ2-1; 9 bases align to TRBD2. The TCR sequence derives from a newborn girl in good health. CDR3 sequence reads: CASSLSGGFSYNEQFF. The CDR3 DNA is TGTGCCAGCAGCTTAAGCGGGGGGTTCTCCTACAATGAGCAGTTCTTC.